This TCR beta chain is drawn from a study of metastatic and nonmetastatic thyroid tumors. Study-wide context: Across blood and tumor or nodule tissue, repertoires from malignant and benign thyroid patients were compared with one another.

This clone was detected many times. Its cognate antigen is unknown. Study-wide results and caveats: Versus benign nodules, malignant thyroid tumors reportedly had significantly higher TCR beta diversity, in blood and tumor.

TCRdb re-clonotyped the PCR reads through MiXCR. The sample lists about 32,000 clones, 15% to 20% seen once, with about 10% in the top ten. Germline CDR1 reads SGHAT; CDR2 reads FQDESV (reference sequence). The CDR3 totals 16 residues. V was pared by 3 bases and J by 8 bases, with 12 bases of the junction left unmatched. Nobody among the patients had been given any treatment before thyroid surgery. The receptor's source is a female donor with papillary thyroid cancer or a benign thyroid nodule (not recorded which). Some clones in this sample may be carry-over from other donors' samples. This chain uses TRBV11-1 with TRBJ1-2; 10 bases are a match to TRBD1. Material: blood. This CDR3 is CASSFVFPTGGRGYTF. In DNA, the CDR3 is TGTGCCAGCAGCTTCGTATTTCCGACAGGGGGCCGAGGCTACACCTTC.